The rows below give T cell receptor beta chains drawn from one sample of a study of blood T cells in healthy people across ages. From the 5' RACE reads, TCRdb called clonotypes with MiXCR, one entry per CDR3 protein. Among 920,000 or so distinct CDR3 sequences listed, 45% were seen once. Sequencing was done on a sample of blood. These receptors were collected from a woman in her fifties or sixties in good health. Each CDR3 is given with its conserved first and last residue. Each record gives: J gene, V gene, D gene, clone size, CDR3 protein, CDR3 DNA. A D gene is named only where the DNA matches it firmly. Only some rows state a clone size, as once, few, many or a class for expanded clones.

TRBJ2-1,TRBV27,TRBD2,NA,CASRGLLAGYNEQFF,TGTGCCAGCAGGGGTTTACTAGCGGGATACAATGAGCAGTTCTTC
TRBJ2-4,TRBV9,TRBD2,NA,CASSDRTSSDIQYF,TGTGCCAGCAGCGATCGGACTAGTTCTGACATTCAGTACTTC
TRBJ2-1,TRBV6-5,TRBD2,NA,CASSYSSGTANEQFF,TGTGCCAGCAGTTACTCTAGCGGGACCGCCAATGAGCAGTTCTTC
TRBJ2-6,TRBV7-9,NA,NA,CASSLGGVSGANVLTF,TGTGCCAGCAGCTTAGGCGGTGTGTCTGGGGCCAACGTCCTGACTTTC
TRBJ2-5,TRBV21-1,NA,NA,CASSFEGGNGQETQYF,TGTGCCAGCAGCTTTGAAGGGGGGAACGGCCAAGAGACCCAGTACTTC
TRBJ2-7,TRBV7-8,NA,NA,CASKARTATGDYEQYF,TGTGCCAGCAAGGCGAGAACGGCGACGGGGGACTACGAGCAGTACTTC
TRBJ2-3,TRBV5-4,TRBD2,NA,CASNKPVREGHTDTQYF,TGTGCCAGCAACAAACCTGTGAGGGAGGGCCACACAGATACGCAGTATTTT
TRBJ1-4,TRBV6-5,NA,NA,CASSYTPKGEKLFF,TGTGCCAGCAGTTACACACCGAAGGGCGAAAAACTGTTTTTT
TRBJ2-7,TRBV20-1,NA,NA,CSARDHGETSYEQYF,TGCAGTGCTAGAGATCACGGGGAGACTAGCTACGAGCAGTACTTC
TRBJ2-1,TRBV6-1,NA,few,CASSAGLIQIYEQFF,TGTGCCAGCAGTGCCGGACTAATCCAAATTTATGAGCAGTTCTTC
TRBJ2-4,TRBV28,NA,few,CASSFPAIAKNIQYF,TGTGCCAGCAGTTTCCCGGCCATAGCCAAAAACATTCAGTACTTC
TRBJ1-5,TRBV7-2,NA,NA,CASSPRASNQPQHF,TGTGCCAGCAGCCCACGGGCTAGCAATCAGCCCCAGCATTTT
TRBJ1-2,TRBV6-6,TRBD1,few,CASSRTGEDGYTF,TGTGCCAGCAGCCGGACAGGAGAAGATGGCTACACCTTC
TRBJ2-1,TRBV6-2/TRBV6-3,NA,NA,CASRDRTYNEQFF,TGTGCCAGCCGGGATCGGACCTACAATGAGCAGTTCTTC
TRBJ2-1,TRBV15,TRBD2,NA,CATSSDYSGGLDEQFF,TGTGCCACCAGCAGCGATTATAGCGGGGGGTTGGATGAGCAGTTCTTC
TRBJ2-5,TRBV10-1,TRBD2,NA,CASSANSGIRETQYF,TGCGCCAGCAGTGCGAATAGCGGGATTAGGGAGACCCAGTACTTC
TRBJ2-3,TRBV28,TRBD2,NA,CASSLGGVRTDTQYF,TGTGCCAGCAGTTTGGGGGGGGTGCGGACAGATACGCAGTATTTT
TRBJ2-3,TRBV4-1,TRBD2,many,CASSQGSSGSRPDTQYF,TGCGCCAGCAGCCAAGGGAGTAGCGGGAGTCGCCCAGATACGCAGTATTTT
TRBJ2-5,TRBV5-6,TRBD2,few,CASSLGLAGEILETQYF,TGTGCCAGCAGCCTAGGACTAGCGGGAGAAATTCTAGAGACCCAGTACTTC
TRBJ2-2,TRBV9,TRBD1,NA,CASSESSTGAPSTGELFF,TGTGCCAGCAGCGAGTCCTCCACAGGGGCGCCGAGCACCGGGGAGCTGTTTTTT
TRBJ2-7,TRBV20-1,NA,NA,CSASFPTSRFSYNEQYF,TGCAGTGCTAGTTTTCCCACGTCGAGATTCTCCTACAATGAGCAGTACTTC
TRBJ2-5,TRBV5-1,NA,few,CASSLAGLGGGETQYF,TGCGCCAGCAGCTTGGCTGGCTTGGGAGGCGGAGAGACCCAGTACTTC
TRBJ1-5,TRBV12-3/TRBV12-4,NA,NA,CASSLRDQPQHF,TGTGCCAGCAGTTTACGGGATCAGCCCCAGCATTTT
TRBJ1-2,TRBV6-5,TRBD1,few,CASRRAGGQGNYGYTF,TGTGCCAGCAGGCGAGCCGGGGGACAGGGGAACTATGGCTACACCTTC
TRBJ2-7,TRBV5-6,TRBD2,NA,CASRTEGGLAGGKSYEQYF,TGTGCCAGCCGCACCGAGGGGGGACTAGCGGGAGGGAAGTCCTACGAGCAGTACTTC
TRBJ2-3,TRBV10-2,TRBD2,few,CASSDGGGEYF,TGCGCCAGCAGTGATGGCGGGGGGGAGTATTTT
TRBJ2-3,TRBV9,NA,NA,CASSVAGGSSTDTQYF,TGTGCCAGCAGCGTAGCGGGCGGTTCTAGCACAGATACGCAGTATTTT
TRBJ2-1,TRBV20-1,TRBD2,NA,CSARAGEAYNEQFF,TGCAGTGCTCGAGCGGGAGAGGCCTACAATGAGCAGTTCTTC
TRBJ2-1,TRBV12-3/TRBV12-4,NA,NA,CASSLIRAGEQFF,TGTGCCAGCAGTTTAATCAGGGCTGGTGAGCAGTTCTTC
TRBJ2-5,TRBV12-3/TRBV12-4,TRBD2,many,CASSWTRGETQYF,TGTGCCAGCAGCTGGACTAGAGGAGAGACCCAGTACTTC
TRBJ2-1,TRBV29-1,NA,few,CSVERQGANEQFF,TGCAGCGTTGAACGGCAGGGTGCGAATGAGCAGTTCTTC
TRBJ2-7,TRBV7-9,NA,NA,CASSRGSTYEQYF,TGTGCCAGCAGTCGAGGGTCGACCTACGAGCAGTACTTC
TRBJ2-6,TRBV7-3,NA,NA,CASSFFESGANVLTF,TGTGCCAGCAGCTTTTTCGAATCTGGGGCCAACGTCCTGACTTTC
TRBJ2-5,TRBV30,TRBD2,NA,CAWSVGAGGKETQYF,TGTGCCTGGAGTGTCGGTGCGGGAGGGAAAGAGACCCAGTACTTC
TRBJ1-6,TRBV27,NA,NA,CASSFQNPYNSPLHF,TGTGCCAGCAGTTTCCAGAACCCCTATAATTCACCCCTCCACTTT
TRBJ2-7,TRBV10-3,TRBD1,NA,CAIRSDRVYEQYF,TGTGCCATCAGGTCGGACAGGGTTTACGAGCAGTACTTC
TRBJ1-2,TRBV15,NA,NA,CATSRDSVGAGGYTF,TGTGCCACCAGCAGAGATAGCGTCGGGGCGGGTGGCTACACCTTC
TRBJ2-4,TRBV28,NA,few,CASSLRGTTRGIQYF,TGTGCCAGCAGTTTAAGGGGGACTACCAGGGGCATTCAGTACTTC
TRBJ2-1,TRBV10-3,TRBD2,NA,CAISETSGSNERFF,TGTGCCATCAGTGAAACTAGCGGGAGCAATGAGCGGTTCTTC
TRBJ2-3,TRBV24-1,NA,NA,CATSDLNTQYF,TGTGCCACCAGTGACCTTAATACGCAGTATTTT
TRBJ2-3,TRBV7-8,TRBD2,few,CASSPLSSGTSTDTQYF,TGTGCCAGCAGCCCTCTTTCTAGCGGAACTAGCACAGATACGCAGTATTTT
TRBJ2-1,TRBV5-1,NA,NA,CASSLTGLINNEQFF,TGCGCCAGCAGCCTAACAGGGCTTATCAACAATGAGCAGTTCTTC
TRBJ2-7,TRBV7-2,NA,NA,CASSLARDTYEQYF,TGTGCCAGCAGCTTAGCTAGGGACACCTACGAGCAGTACTTC
TRBJ1-2,TRBV28,TRBD1,few,CASSPRTGTPINYGYTF,TGTGCCAGCAGTCCCCGGACAGGGACACCTATTAACTATGGCTACACCTTC
TRBJ2-2,TRBV3-1,TRBD2,NA,CASSQVSGTRPGELFF,TGTGCCAGCAGCCAAGTTTCGGGGACTAGACCCGGGGAGCTGTTTTTT
TRBJ1-2,TRBV30,NA,few,CAGIGSNKGYTF,TGTGCCGGCATAGGGTCAAATAAAGGCTACACCTTC